Shown below are 24 T cell receptor beta chains from a single sample sequenced in a study of blood T cells in healthy people across ages (dated by TCRdb to the mid-2010s). The library was produced with 5' RACE. Sequencing relied on an Illumina HiSeq 2500. A second PCR of roughly 6 to 11 cycles was performed with a sample-barcoded 5' primer and a J-beta primer mix. TCRdb reprocessing: public reads trimmed at Q25 with fastp, clones called with MiXCR, in-frame beta chains kept. Identical CDR3 protein sequences are pooled into one entry, listed with their most common genes and DNA. Recorded for this sample are some 750,000 distinct CDR3 sequences; around a fifth of them occurred a single time. The ten largest clones add up to about 20% of the sample. Sequencing input: blood. The receptors originated from a man in his 70s in good health.

This clonotype was seen a few times. The rearrangement uses TRBV7-2 and TRBJ1-4; 11 nucleotides line up with TRBD1. V lost 4 bases, J lost 7 bases, and 5 bases stayed unmatched. This CDR3 has 15 amino acids. Germline V lookup: CDR1 SGHTA, CDR2 FQGNSA. This CDR3 is CASSSGQGAGEKLFF. CDR3 nucleotides: TGTGCCAGCAGCTCCGGACAGGGGGCAGGTGAAAAACTGTTTTTT. The variable domain in full, with the rest retrieved from reference TRBV7-2 and TRBJ1-4, is GAGVSQSPSNKVTEKGKDVELRCDPISGHTALYWYRQSLGQGLEFLIYFQGNSAPDKSGLPSDRFSAERTGGSVSTLTIQRTQQEDSAVYLCASSSGQGAGEKLFFGSGTQLSVL.

This clonotype turned up a few times. This chain uses TRBV5-1 with TRBJ2-1; the D is unclear. The CDR3 has 16 residues. Trimming pared 0 bases from V and 0 bases from J, leaving 10 bases between. Germline assignment: CDR1 SGHRS and CDR2 YFSETQ. The CDR3 loop is CASSLVPESSYNEQFF. The CDR3 region has the DNA TGCGCCAGCAGCTTGGTCCCGGAGAGCTCCTACAATGAGCAGTTCTTC.

This clonotype came up a few times. The V gene is TRBV5-1, the J gene TRBJ1-1; D unresolved. The V gene's germline CDR1 is SGHRS and CDR2 YFSETQ. The CDR3 consists of 15 residues. V shed 1 base and J shed 1 base, with 11 bases lying between them. The CDR3 region is CASSLLGARNTEAFF. The CDR3 DNA reads as TGCGCCAGCAGCTTGCTAGGAGCGAGGAACACTGAAGCTTTCTTT.

The chain recombines TRBV6-1 with TRBJ2-3, with D hard to call. Trimming pared 3 bases from V and 0 bases from J, leaving 10 bases between. The CDR3 sequence is 15 residues long. Germline V gene sequence: CDR1 MNHNS, CDR2 SASEGT. For the CDR3, the DNA is TGTGCCAGCAGTGACATGCCCCCTAGCACAGATACGCAGTATTTT. Translating gives CASSDMPPSTDTQYF.

The V gene is TRBV7-2, the J gene TRBJ1-1; possibly TRBD1 for D (5 bases). CDR1 and CDR2 from the germline V gene are SGHTA and FQGNSA. The length of the CDR3 is 14 residues. Trimming removed 5 bases from V and 4 bases from J, with 14 bases in between. The CDR3 sequence is CASSLRAVSTEAFF. DNA for the CDR3: TGTGCCAGCAGCCTCAGGGCGGTTAGCACTGAAGCTTTCTTT.

The V and J genes are TRBV12-3 or TRBV12-4 and TRBJ1-2, with 7 nucleotides matching TRBD1. V dropped 3 bases and J dropped 2; count of bases not matched to a gene: 6. The CDR3 runs 15 residues. The DNA for the CDR3 is TGTGCCAGCAGTTTTGTTCGACAGGGCAACTATGGCTACACCTTC. Protein sequence: CASSFVRQGNYGYTF.

The sample holds many counts of this clonotype. V usage is TRBV9 and J usage is TRBJ2-3; 11 nucleotides agree with TRBD2. The CDR3 runs to 16 residues. The germline V gene has CDR1 SGDLS and CDR2 YYNGEE. The V and J ends lost 2 bases and 2 bases, in that order; junction bases with no gene match: 4. DNA for the CDR3: TGTGCCAGCAGCGTTCTAGCGGGGGGACCCACAGATACGCAGTATTTT. It yields the protein CASSVLAGGPTDTQYF.

This chain links TRBV4-1 with TRBJ1-2; D is undetermined. The V end was cut by 3 bases, the J end by 8 bases, with 13 bases between. Germline assignment: CDR1 MGHRA and CDR2 YSYEKL. CDR3 length: 13 amino acids. CDR3: CASSQLAIGGYTF. The CDR3 nucleotides read TGCGCCAGCAGCCAGTTGGCCATAGGAGGCTACACCTTC.

This clonotype appeared a few times. V usage is TRBV6-1 and J usage is TRBJ1-3; no firm D call. The V gene lost 8 bases and the J gene lost 4 bases, with 12 bases spanning the gap. There are 13 residues in the CDR3. CDR1 is MNHNS, CDR2 SASEGT, per germline. The CDR3 sequence: CASERKGGNTIYF. CDR3 DNA: TGTGCCAGCGAAAGAAAAGGAGGAAACACCATATATTTT.

Ten or more counts support this clonotype. V and J are TRBV7-9 and TRBJ2-4, with a weak D call TRBD1 (5 bases). CDR3 length: 12 amino acids. Trimming took off 6 bases at V and 8 bases at J, with 11 bases between the two ends. Germline-derived CDR1 and CDR2 are SEHNR and FQNEAQ (reference sequence). The CDR3 sequence is CASSFQGDIQYF. CDR3 DNA sequence: TGTGCCAGCAGTTTCCAGGGTGACATTCAGTACTTC.

The chain couples TRBV14 to TRBJ2-2; 8 bases line up with TRBD1. Germline lookup yields CDR1 SGHDN and CDR2 FVKESK. The CDR3 is 20 residues long. Trimming at V came to 0 bases and at J to 8 bases, leaving 20 bases not matched to a gene. Written as DNA, the CDR3 is TGTGCCAGCAGCCAAGATTATGGTTCAGGCGACAGGGGCATGACGGGGGAGCTGTTTTTT. It is translated as CASSQDYGSGDRGMTGELFF.

The chain is built from TRBV7-9 and TRBJ2-7; D is unresolved. V was shortened by 5 bases and J by 1 base, with 12 bases between the two germline ends. Germline values: CDR1 SEHNR, CDR2 FQNEAQ (reference sequence). The CDR3 covers 14 residues. As DNA, the CDR3 is TGTGCCAGCAGCACGAACTCCTTTTCCTACGAGCAGTACTTC. Translation: CASSTNSFSYEQYF.

The chain is built from TRBV10-3 and TRBJ1-2; 8 bases are shared with TRBD1. In germline, CDR1 is ENHRY, CDR2 SYGVKD. The CDR3 sequence is 14 residues long. V was pared by 6 bases and J by 8 bases, with 11 bases of the junction left unmatched. The CDR3: CAISGARDRLGYTF. The CDR3 nucleotides read TGTGCCATCAGCGGAGCCCGGGACAGGTTAGGCTACACCTTC.

V is TRBV19 and J is TRBJ1-2, with a weak D call TRBD1 (5 bases). V lost 7 bases to trimming and J lost 7 bases, with 16 bases between them. This CDR3 is built from 13 residues. Germline values: CDR1 LNHDA, CDR2 SQIVND (reference sequence). The CDR3 DNA reads TGTGCCAGTAAGGGGTATGGCATCGGTGGCTACACCTTC. Its protein product is CASKGYGIGGYTF.

This clonotype has more than one count but fewer than ten. The J gene is TRBJ1-1, the V gene TRBV19; D uncertain. The CDR3 is 13 amino acids. Germline V gene data show CDR1 as LNHDA and CDR2 as SQIVND (reference sequence). V lost 5 bases and J 1 base, leaving 8 bases between the germline ends. DNA of the CDR3: TGTGCCAGTAGTTCCAATGCGAACACTGAAGCTTTCTTT. Translating gives CASSSNANTEAFF. The complete variable domain, with remaining parts taken from reference TRBV19 and TRBJ1-1, reads DGGITQSPKYLFRKEGQNVTLSCEQNLNHDAMYWYRQDPGQGLRLIYYSQIVNDFQKGDIAEGYSVSREKKESFPLTVTSAQKNPTAFYLCASSSNANTEAFFGQGTRLTVV.

This clonotype was detected a few times. The genes are TRBV5-1 and TRBJ2-1; perhaps TRBD1 as D (5 bases). Germline values: CDR1 SGHRS, CDR2 YFSETQ. The CDR3 contains 13 residues. V was shortened by 6 bases and J by 5 bases, with 12 bases between the two germline ends. CDR3 region: CASTADSHNEQFF. Written as DNA, the CDR3 is TGCGCCAGCACCGCTGACAGCCACAATGAGCAGTTCTTC.

This clonotype was picked up one time. The CDR3 sequence is CASSSRGGTGSGGYTF. CDR3 DNA: TGTGCCAGCAGTTCTAGAGGTGGGACGGGGTCAGGAGGCTACACCTTC. The chain employs TRBV28 and TRBJ1-2; TRBD1 is a possible D gene (5 bases). V lost 4 bases, J lost 8 bases, and 23 bases lay in between. The length of the CDR3 is 16 residues. Germline V lookup: CDR1 MDHEN, CDR2 SYDVKM.

The chain is built from TRBV18 and TRBJ2-7; D is perhaps TRBD2 (5 bases). The CDR3 extends over 13 amino acids. The germline V gene has CDR1 KGHSH and CDR2 LQKENI. Trimming cost V 3 bases and J 10 bases, with 16 bases left between them. For the CDR3, the DNA is TGTGCCAGCTCACCGGAGGTTAGGGTTGACCAGTACTTC. Its protein product is CASSPEVRVDQYF.

The chain employs TRBV4-2 and TRBJ2-5; tentatively, D is TRBD1 (7 bases). The J call could be wrong; TRBJ2-7 is a better fit for the DNA end. The CDR3 runs 19 residues. The germline V gene has CDR1 LGHNA and CDR2 YNFKEQ. DNA of the CDR3: TGTGCCAGCAGCCAAGATCCCTACGGAGGGGGACAGCTCAACTACGAGCAGTACTTC. Its protein is CASSQDPYGGGQLNYEQYF.

Only a few counts were recorded for this clonotype. This chain connects TRBV12-3 or TRBV12-4 to TRBJ1-1; TRBD1 matches at 7 bases. CDR3 length: 13 amino acids. The ends lost 1 base at V and 10 bases at J; junction bases unmatched: 6. Here the CDR3 DNA reads TGTGCCAGCAGTTTAGTCTTTCAGGGGGGAGCTTTCTTT. Its protein is CASSLVFQGGAFF.

This clonotype has more than one count but fewer than ten. The CDR3 loop reads CSARDEEVGGRTDTQYF. The CDR3 DNA is TGCAGTGCTAGAGATGAGGAGGTCGGGGGCCGGACAGATACGCAGTATTTT. The chain employs TRBV20-1 and TRBJ2-3; D tentatively fits TRBD1 or TRBD2 (6 bases each). V shed 0 bases and J shed 3 bases, with 19 bases lying between them. Germline assignment: CDR1 DFQATT and CDR2 SNEGSKA (reference sequence). CDR3 length equals 17 residues.

The rearrangement uses TRBV12-3 or TRBV12-4 and TRBJ2-1, with 9 bases lining up with TRBD1. The CDR3 consists of 16 residues. The V and J ends lost 0 bases and 6 bases, in that order; junction bases with no gene match: 6. The CDR3 region has the DNA TGTGCCAGCAGTTTAGCGCGGGGACAGGGAGCCAATGAGCAGTTCTTC. Amino acids: CASSLARGQGANEQFF.

This clonotype appeared many times. This chain links TRBV18 with TRBJ1-1; no clear D gene. V lost 4 bases, J lost 0 bases, and 6 bases lay in between. The CDR3 extends over 13 amino acids. Germline V gives CDR1 KGHSH, CDR2 LQKENI. CDR3 region: CASSQGMNTEAFF. The DNA of the CDR3 is TGTGCCAGCTCACAGGGTATGAACACTGAAGCTTTCTTT.

This clonotype was picked up one time. The chain recombines TRBV11-1 with TRBJ2-7; TRBD2 agrees at 9 bases. There are 15 residues in the CDR3. V gave up 5 bases and J gave up 0 bases; unmatched junction bases: 5. Germline V CDR1 and CDR2: SGHAT, FQDESV (reference sequence). This chain's CDR3 is CASSQGLASSYEQYV. The CDR3 DNA reads as TGTGCCAGCAGCCAGGGACTAGCTTCCTCCTACGAGCAGTACGTC.